The 15 T cell receptor beta chains below were found in one sample sequenced in a study of cytomegalovirus exposure and HLA in healthy donors. PCR employed 60 Vbeta and 13 Jbeta primers. Data came from immunoSEQ multiplex PCR; TCRdb stores just in-frame clones and leaves some out. The data hold about 120,000 clones, with around 86% observed a single time. Material for sequencing was PBMCs. These receptors all stem from a young man in good health and CMV-seronegative.

CDR3 region: CASSLVTSGGTDTQYF. Here the CDR3 DNA reads TGCGCCAGCAGCTTGGTGACTAGCGGTGGCACAGATACGCAGTATTTT. This chain joins TRBV5-1 and TRBJ2-3, with TRBD2 matching over 9 bases. CDR3 length equals 16 residues. Germline V gives CDR1 SGHRS, CDR2 YFSETQ. The V and J ends lost 0 bases and 1 base, in that order; junction bases with no gene match: 3.

The V gene is TRBV6-1, the J gene TRBJ1-2, with D unresolved. Germline CDR1 is MNHNS and CDR2 is SASEGT. Trimming took off 1 base at V and 0 bases at J, with 6 bases between the two ends. This CDR3 has 14 residues. Here the CDR3 DNA reads TGTGCCAGCAGTGAAGGTATTCCTAACTATGGCTACACCTTC. Amino acids: CASSEGIPNYGYTF.

This chain uses TRBV5-1 with TRBJ2-7, with D unclear. V was pared by 7 bases and J by 3 bases, with 17 bases between. The CDR3 contains 14 residues. Germline V CDR1 and CDR2: SGHRS, YFSETQ. CDR3 sequence reads: CASCPGLRHYEQYF. The CDR3 DNA sequence: TGCGCCAGCTGCCCGGGTCTACGGCACTACGAGCAGTACTTC.

This clone showed up just once. This rearrangement joins TRBV5-4 to TRBJ1-2; D is undetermined. Germline V gene data show CDR1 as SGHNT and CDR2 as YYREEE (reference sequence). V lost 5 bases and J lost 4, with 12 bases in between. This CDR3 has 13 amino acids. CDR3 in DNA: TGTGCCAGCAGGGAGCAACAAAGCTATGGCTACACCTTC. It specifies CASREQQSYGYTF.

The chain recombines TRBV29-1 with TRBJ1-2; a weak D match, TRBD1 (6 bases). V was pared by 4 bases and J by 3 bases, with 18 bases between. Germline CDR1 is SQVTM and CDR2 is ANQGSEA. The CDR3 sequence is 15 residues long. CDR3 protein: CSVGSPQGWHYGYTF. The CDR3 DNA reads as TGCAGCGTTGGGTCTCCACAGGGATGGCACTATGGCTACACCTTC. The variable domain in full, with the rest retrieved from reference TRBV29-1 and TRBJ1-2, is SAVISQKPSRDICQRGTSLTIQCQVDSQVTMMFWYRQQPGQSLTLIATANQGSEATYESGFVIDKFPISRPNLTFSTLTVSNMSPEDSSIYLCSVGSPQGWHYGYTFGSGTRLTVV.

This chain links TRBV4-3 with TRBJ1-2; D perhaps matches TRBD1 (5 bases). The CDR3 consists of 13 residues. V dropped 6 bases and J dropped 6 bases, with 14 bases sitting between them. Germline CDR1 LGHNA, CDR2 YSLEER. CDR3: CASSLDRFNGYTF. For the CDR3, the DNA is TGCGCCAGCAGTCTCGACAGATTTAATGGCTACACCTTC.

J is TRBJ2-5 and V is TRBV7-9, with 8 nucleotides matching TRBD2. CDR3 length: 16 amino acids. Germline CDR1 reads SEHNR; CDR2 reads FQNEAQ (reference sequence). Unmatched junction bases numbered 11, after V lost 5 bases and J lost 3 bases. The CDR3: CASSPRLAGGEETQYF. The CDR3 DNA sequence: TGTGCCAGCAGCCCAAGGCTGGCGGGGGGCGAAGAGACCCAGTACTTC.

The CDR3 reads CASSKAGTRRHEQYF. The CDR3 DNA reads as TGTGCCAGCAGCAAAGCCGGGACTAGGAGGCACGAGCAGTACTTC. The chain joins TRBV11-3 to TRBJ2-7, with 8 bases lining up with TRBD2. There are 15 residues in the CDR3. Germline V gene lookup returns CDR1 SGHNT and CDR2 YENEEA. Germline trimming cut 5 bases from V and 5 bases from J; bases unmatched to any gene: 11.

V usage is TRBV5-6 and J usage is TRBJ1-2, with D possibly matching TRBD1 (6 bases). Per the germline V gene, CDR1 is SGHDT and CDR2 is YYEEEE. Deletions cut 2 bases from V and 5 bases from J, with 10 bases between. The CDR3 loop spans 13 amino acids. CDR3 amino acids: CASSFQGPYGYTF. Here the CDR3 DNA reads TGTGCCAGCAGCTTTCAGGGGCCTTATGGCTACACCTTC.

This clone occurred once. This sequence joins TRBV6-1 and TRBJ1-1; D not certain. The germline CDR1 and CDR2 sequences are MNHNS and SASEGT. This CDR3 is built from 14 residues. V was pared by 6 bases and J by 4 bases, with 15 bases between. The CDR3 coding sequence is TGTGCCAGCAGCGCTACAGACAAGTCCACTGAAGCTTTCTTT. Amino acids: CASSATDKSTEAFF.

The J gene is TRBJ2-7, the V gene TRBV10-3; 8 bases match TRBD1. The CDR3 has 13 amino acids. Trimming took 7 bases from V and 5 from J; bases not matched to a gene: 7. Germline V gives CDR1 ENHRY, CDR2 SYGVKD. In nucleotides, the CDR3 is TGTGCCATCACGGCAGGGGGCCCTAACGAGCAGTACTTC. Protein sequence: CAITAGGPNEQYF.

J is TRBJ2-2 and V is TRBV9, with 9 bases aligning to TRBD1. The CDR3 spans 15 residues. Germline loops: CDR1 SGDLS, CDR2 YYNGEE. The junction had 4 bases not matched to a gene; V was cut back by 2 bases and J by 5 bases. The DNA of the CDR3 is TGTGCCAGCAGCGTGGGACAGGGAGCGACCGGGGAGCTGTTTTTT. Protein product: CASSVGQGATGELFF.

This clone showed up just once. The V gene is TRBV5-1, the J gene TRBJ2-1; 8 nucleotides agree with TRBD2. Germline V CDR1 and CDR2: SGHRS, YFSETQ. The junction had 3 bases not matched to a gene; V was cut back by 0 bases and J by 4 bases. This CDR3 is 15 amino acids long. This CDR3 is CASSLAAGAYNEQFF. The CDR3 region has the DNA TGCGCCAGCAGCTTGGCAGCGGGGGCGTACAATGAGCAGTTCTTC.

Only one count was recorded for this clone. The chain links TRBV15 to TRBJ2-7; 8 bases line up with TRBD2. With V trimmed by 5 bases and J by 2 bases, 8 bases remained unmatched. This CDR3 has 15 amino acids. The germline V gene encodes CDR1 LNHNV and CDR2 YYDKDF (reference sequence). In nucleotides, the CDR3 is TGTGCCACCAGCCCCACTAGCGGAGGAACCTACGAGCAGTACTTC. Translating gives CATSPTSGGTYEQYF.

The V and J genes are TRBV5-6 and TRBJ1-6; 9 positions agree with TRBD1. There are 17 residues in the CDR3. Germline V gene sequence: CDR1 SGHDT, CDR2 YYEEEE. V gave up 4 bases and J gave up 0 bases; unmatched junction bases: 5. The CDR3 loop reads CASSRGTGSSYNSPLHF. CDR3 DNA sequence: TGTGCCAGCAGCCGGGGGACAGGGAGCTCCTATAATTCACCCCTCCACTTT.